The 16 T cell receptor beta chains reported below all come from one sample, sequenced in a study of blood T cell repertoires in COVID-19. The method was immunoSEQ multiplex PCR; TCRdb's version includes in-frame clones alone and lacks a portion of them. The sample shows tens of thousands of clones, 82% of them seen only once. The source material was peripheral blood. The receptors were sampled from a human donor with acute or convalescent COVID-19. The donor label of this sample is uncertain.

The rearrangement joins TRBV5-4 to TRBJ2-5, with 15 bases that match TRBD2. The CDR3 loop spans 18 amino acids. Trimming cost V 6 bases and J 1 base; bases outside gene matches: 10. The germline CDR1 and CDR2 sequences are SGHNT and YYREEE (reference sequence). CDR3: CASTRTSGRGLGQETQYF. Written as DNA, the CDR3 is TGTGCCAGCACCCGGACTAGCGGGAGGGGGTTGGGCCAAGAGACCCAGTACTTC.

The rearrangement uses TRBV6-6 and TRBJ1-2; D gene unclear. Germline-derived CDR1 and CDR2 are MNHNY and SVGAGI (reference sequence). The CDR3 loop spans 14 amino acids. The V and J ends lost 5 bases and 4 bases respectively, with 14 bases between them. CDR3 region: CASSPSATGYGYTF. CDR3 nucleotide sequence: TGTGCCAGCAGTCCTAGCGCGACTGGCTATGGCTACACCTTC.

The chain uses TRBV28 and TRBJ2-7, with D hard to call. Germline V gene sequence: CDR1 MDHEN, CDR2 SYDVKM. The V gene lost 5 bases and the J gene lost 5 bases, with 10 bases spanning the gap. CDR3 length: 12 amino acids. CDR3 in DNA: TGTGCCAGCAGTCCCTTGTCTAACGAGCAGTACTTC. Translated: CASSPLSNEQYF.

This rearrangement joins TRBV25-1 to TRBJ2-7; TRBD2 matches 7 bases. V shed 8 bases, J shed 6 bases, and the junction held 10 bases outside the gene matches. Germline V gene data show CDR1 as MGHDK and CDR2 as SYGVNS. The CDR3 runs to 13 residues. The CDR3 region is CASPQAGGSEQYF. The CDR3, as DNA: TGTGCCAGCCCCCAGGCAGGCGGGAGCGAGCAGTACTTC.

The DNA for the CDR3 is TGTGCCAGCCCTCGAAGGCCTAGCGGGGCACGTGAGCAGTTCTTC. It specifies CASPRRPSGAREQFF. This chain connects TRBV11-2 to TRBJ2-1; 9 positions match TRBD2. This CDR3 has 15 residues. Germline trimming cut 8 bases from V and 9 bases from J; bases unmatched to any gene: 14. CDR1 SGHAT and CDR2 FQNNGV come from the germline V gene.

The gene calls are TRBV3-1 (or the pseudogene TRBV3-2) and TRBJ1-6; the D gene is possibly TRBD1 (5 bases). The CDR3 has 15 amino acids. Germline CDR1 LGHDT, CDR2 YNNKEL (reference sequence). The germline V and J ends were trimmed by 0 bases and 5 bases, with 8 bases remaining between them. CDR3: CASSQEDTNNSPLHF. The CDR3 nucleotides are TGTGCCAGCAGCCAAGAGGACACTAATAATTCACCCCTCCACTTT.

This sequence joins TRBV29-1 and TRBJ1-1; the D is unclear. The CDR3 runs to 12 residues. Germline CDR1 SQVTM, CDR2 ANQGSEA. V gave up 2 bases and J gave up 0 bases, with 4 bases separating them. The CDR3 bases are TGCAGCGTTGAAACAGTGAACACTGAAGCTTTCTTT. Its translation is CSVETVNTEAFF. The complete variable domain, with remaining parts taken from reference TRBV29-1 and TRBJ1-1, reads SAVISQKPSRDICQRGTSLTIQCQVDSQVTMMFWYRQQPGQSLTLIATANQGSEATYESGFVIDKFPISRPNLTFSTLTVSNMSPEDSSIYLCSVETVNTEAFFGQGTRLTVV.

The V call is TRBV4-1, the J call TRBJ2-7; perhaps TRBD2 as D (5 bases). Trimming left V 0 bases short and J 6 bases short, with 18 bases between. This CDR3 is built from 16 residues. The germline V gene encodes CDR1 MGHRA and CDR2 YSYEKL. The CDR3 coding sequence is TGCGCCAGCAGCCAAGAAGGGTCCGGGGTTGCGGGCGAGCAGTACTTC. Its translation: CASSQEGSGVAGEQYF.

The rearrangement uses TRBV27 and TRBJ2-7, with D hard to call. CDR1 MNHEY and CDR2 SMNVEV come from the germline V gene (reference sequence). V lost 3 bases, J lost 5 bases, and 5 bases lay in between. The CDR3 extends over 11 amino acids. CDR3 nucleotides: TGTGCCAGCAGTTTTGGCCACGAGCAGTACTTC. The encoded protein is CASSFGHEQYF.

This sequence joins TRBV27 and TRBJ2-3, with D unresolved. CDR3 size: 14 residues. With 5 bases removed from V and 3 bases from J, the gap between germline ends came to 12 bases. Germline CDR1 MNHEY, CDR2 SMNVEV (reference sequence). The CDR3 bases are TGTGCCAGCAGTCTAATAGAGAGAACAGATACGCAGTATTTT. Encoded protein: CASSLIERTDTQYF.

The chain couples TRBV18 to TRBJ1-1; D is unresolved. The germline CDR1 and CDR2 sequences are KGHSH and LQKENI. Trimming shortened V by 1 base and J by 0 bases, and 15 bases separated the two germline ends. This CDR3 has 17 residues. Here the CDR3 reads CASSPRIVTDLNTEAFF. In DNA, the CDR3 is TGTGCCAGCTCACCACGGATCGTGACGGACTTGAACACTGAAGCTTTCTTT.

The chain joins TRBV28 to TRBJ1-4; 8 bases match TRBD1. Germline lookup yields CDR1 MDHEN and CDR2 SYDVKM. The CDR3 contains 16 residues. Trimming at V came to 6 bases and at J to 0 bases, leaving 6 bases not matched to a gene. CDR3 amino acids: CASRSDRAATNEKLFF. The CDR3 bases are TGTGCCAGCAGATCGGACAGGGCAGCAACTAATGAAAAACTGTTTTTT. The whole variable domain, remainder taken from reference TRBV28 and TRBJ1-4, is DVKVTQSSRYLVKRTGEKVFLECVQDMDHENMFWYRQDPGLGLRLIYFSYDVKMKEKGDIPEGYSVSREKKERFSLILESASTNQTSMYLCASRSDRAATNEKLFFGSGTQLSVL.

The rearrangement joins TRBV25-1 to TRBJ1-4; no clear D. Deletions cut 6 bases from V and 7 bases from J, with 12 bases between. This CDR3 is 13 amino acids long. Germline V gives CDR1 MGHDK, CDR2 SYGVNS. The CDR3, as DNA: TGTGCCAGCAGAAGAACCGGTGGTGAAAAACTGTTTTTT. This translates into CASRRTGGEKLFF.

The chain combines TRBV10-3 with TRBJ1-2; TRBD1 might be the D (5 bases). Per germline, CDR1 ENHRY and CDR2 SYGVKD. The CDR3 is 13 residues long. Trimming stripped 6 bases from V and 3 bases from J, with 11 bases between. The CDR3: CAISLTEDYGYTF. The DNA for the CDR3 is TGTGCCATCAGCTTGACAGAGGACTATGGCTACACCTTC.

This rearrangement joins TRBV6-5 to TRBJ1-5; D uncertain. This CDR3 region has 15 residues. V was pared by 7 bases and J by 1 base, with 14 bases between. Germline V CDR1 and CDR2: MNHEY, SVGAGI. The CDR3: CASTSGRWSNQPQHF. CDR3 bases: TGTGCCAGCACTTCCGGGAGATGGAGCAATCAGCCCCAGCATTTT.

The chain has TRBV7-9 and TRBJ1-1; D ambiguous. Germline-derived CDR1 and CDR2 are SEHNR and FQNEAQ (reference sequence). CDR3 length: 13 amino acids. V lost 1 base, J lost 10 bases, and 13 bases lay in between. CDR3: CASSLEGPGVAFF. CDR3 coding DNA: TGTGCCAGCAGCTTAGAAGGCCCAGGTGTAGCTTTCTTT. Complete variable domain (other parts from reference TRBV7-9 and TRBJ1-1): DTGVSQNPRHKITKRGQNVTFRCDPISEHNRLYWYRQTLGQGPEFLTYFQNEAQLEKSRLLSDRFSAERPKGSFSTLEIQRTEQGDSAMYLCASSLEGPGVAFFGQGTRLTVV.